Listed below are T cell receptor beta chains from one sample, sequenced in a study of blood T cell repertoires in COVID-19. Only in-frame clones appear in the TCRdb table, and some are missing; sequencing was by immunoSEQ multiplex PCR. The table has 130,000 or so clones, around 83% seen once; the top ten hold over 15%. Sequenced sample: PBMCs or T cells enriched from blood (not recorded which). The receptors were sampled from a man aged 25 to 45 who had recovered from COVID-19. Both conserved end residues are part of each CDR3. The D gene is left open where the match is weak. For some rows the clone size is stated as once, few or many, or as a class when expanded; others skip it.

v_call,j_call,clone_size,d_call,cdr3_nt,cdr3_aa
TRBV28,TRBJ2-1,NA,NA,TGTGCCAGCAGTTTACGGGGATACTACAATGAGCAGTTCTTC,CASSLRGYYNEQFF
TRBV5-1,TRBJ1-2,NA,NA,TGCGCCAGCAGCTTGGACAGCAACTATGGCTACACCTTC,CASSLDSNYGYTF
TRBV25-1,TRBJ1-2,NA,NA,TGTGCCAGCAGTGAATTGAACAGGGCCAACGAGGACTATGGCTACACCTTC,CASSELNRANEDYGYTF
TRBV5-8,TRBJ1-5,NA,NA,TGTGCCAGCAGCCGAATCCAGGTTGATAGCAATCAGCCCCAGCATTTT,CASSRIQVDSNQPQHF
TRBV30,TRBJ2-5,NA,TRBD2,TGTGCCTGGAGTGGGGTAGCGGGAGGCCGCCAAGAGACCCAGTACTTC,CAWSGVAGGRQETQYF
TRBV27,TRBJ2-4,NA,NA,TGTGCCAGCAGTCCCCCCAGCACAGTGAACATTCAGTACTTC,CASSPPSTVNIQYF
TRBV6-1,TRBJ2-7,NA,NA,TGTGCCAGCAGTGAATGGACTTCAAGCCAGGCCGAGCAGTACTTC,CASSEWTSSQAEQYF
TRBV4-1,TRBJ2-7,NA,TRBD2,TGCGCCAGCAGCCAAGATCTAATAGTGTCTAGCGGGAGCAACGAGCAGTACTTC,CASSQDLIVSSGSNEQYF
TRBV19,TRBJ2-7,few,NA,TGTGCCAGTAGTGTAGGAGCCTACGAGCAGTACTTC,CASSVGAYEQYF
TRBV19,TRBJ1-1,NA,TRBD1,TGTGCCAGTAGGGATAACAGGGGCATGGCGATCACTGAAGCTTTCTTT,CASRDNRGMAITEAFF
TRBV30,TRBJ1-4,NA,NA,TGTGCCTGGAGCCTGGGTTCTAGTTATCCGAATGAAAAACTGTTTTTT,CAWSLGSSYPNEKLFF
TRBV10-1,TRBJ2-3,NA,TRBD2,TGCGCCAGCAGGGGTGGACTAGCGGGATCAGATACGCAGTATTTT,CASRGGLAGSDTQYF
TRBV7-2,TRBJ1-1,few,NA,TGTGCCAGCAGCTTAAACAGCCCGAACACTGAAGCTTTCTTT,CASSLNSPNTEAFF
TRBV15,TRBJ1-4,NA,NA,TGTGCCACCAGCAATGCGGAGATCTATAATGAAAAACTGTTTTTT,CATSNAEIYNEKLFF
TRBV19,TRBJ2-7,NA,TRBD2,TGTGCCAGTAGTATAGATCTGGAACTAGCGGGATCTGGCGAGCAGTACTTC,CASSIDLELAGSGEQYF
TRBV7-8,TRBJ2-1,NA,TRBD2,TGTGCCAGCAGCTTAATCCTAGCGGGGGGGCCAAGCAATGAGCAGTTCTTC,CASSLILAGGPSNEQFF
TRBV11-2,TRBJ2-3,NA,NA,TGTGCCAGCACCTCAGGACAGCGCACAGATACGCAGTATTTT,CASTSGQRTDTQYF